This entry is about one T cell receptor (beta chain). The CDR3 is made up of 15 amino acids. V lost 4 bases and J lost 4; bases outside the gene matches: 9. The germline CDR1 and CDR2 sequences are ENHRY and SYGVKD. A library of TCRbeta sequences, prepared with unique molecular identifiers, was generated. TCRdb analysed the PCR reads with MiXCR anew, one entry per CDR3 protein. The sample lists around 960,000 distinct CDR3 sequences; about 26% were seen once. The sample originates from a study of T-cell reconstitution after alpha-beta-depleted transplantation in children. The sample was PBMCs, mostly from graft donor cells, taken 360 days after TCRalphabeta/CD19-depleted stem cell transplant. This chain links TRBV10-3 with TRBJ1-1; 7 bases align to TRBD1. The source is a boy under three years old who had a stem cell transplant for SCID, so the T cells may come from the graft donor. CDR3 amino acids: CAISATQGGFTEAFF. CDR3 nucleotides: TGTGCCATCAGTGCCACCCAGGGGGGCTTCACTGAAGCTTTCTTT.